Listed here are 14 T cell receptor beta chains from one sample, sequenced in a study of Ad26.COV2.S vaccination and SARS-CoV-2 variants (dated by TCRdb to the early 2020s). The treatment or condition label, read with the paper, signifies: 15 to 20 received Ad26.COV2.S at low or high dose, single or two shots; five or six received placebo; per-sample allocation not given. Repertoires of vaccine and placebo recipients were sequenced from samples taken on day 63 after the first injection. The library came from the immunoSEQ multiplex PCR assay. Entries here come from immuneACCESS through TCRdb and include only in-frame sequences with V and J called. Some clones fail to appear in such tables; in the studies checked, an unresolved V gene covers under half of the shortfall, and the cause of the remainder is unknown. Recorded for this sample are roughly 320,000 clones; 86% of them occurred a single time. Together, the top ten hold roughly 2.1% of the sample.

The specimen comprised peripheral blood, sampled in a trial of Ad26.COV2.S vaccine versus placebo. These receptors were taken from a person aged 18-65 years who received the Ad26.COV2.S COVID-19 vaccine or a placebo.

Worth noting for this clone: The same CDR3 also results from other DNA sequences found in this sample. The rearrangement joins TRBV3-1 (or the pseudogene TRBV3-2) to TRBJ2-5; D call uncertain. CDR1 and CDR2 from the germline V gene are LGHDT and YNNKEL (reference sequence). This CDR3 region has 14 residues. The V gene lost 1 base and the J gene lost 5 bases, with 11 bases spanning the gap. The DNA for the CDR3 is TGTGCCAGCAGCCAAGCTAGGGCTACCGAGACCCAGTACTTC. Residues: CASSQARATETQYF.

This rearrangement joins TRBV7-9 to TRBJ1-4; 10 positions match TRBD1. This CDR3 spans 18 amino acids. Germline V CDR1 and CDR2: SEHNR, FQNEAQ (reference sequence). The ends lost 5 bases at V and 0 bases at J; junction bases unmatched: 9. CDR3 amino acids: CASSHPGQGFPTNEKLFF. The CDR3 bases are TGTGCCAGCAGCCATCCGGGACAGGGGTTTCCAACTAATGAAAAACTGTTTTTT.

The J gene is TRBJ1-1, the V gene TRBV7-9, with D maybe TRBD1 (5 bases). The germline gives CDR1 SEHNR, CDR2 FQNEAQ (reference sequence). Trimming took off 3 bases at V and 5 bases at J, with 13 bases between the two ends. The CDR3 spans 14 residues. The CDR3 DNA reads TGTGCCAGCAGCTTTGAAGGGGCGGTTACTGAAGCTTTCTTT. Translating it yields CASSFEGAVTEAFF.

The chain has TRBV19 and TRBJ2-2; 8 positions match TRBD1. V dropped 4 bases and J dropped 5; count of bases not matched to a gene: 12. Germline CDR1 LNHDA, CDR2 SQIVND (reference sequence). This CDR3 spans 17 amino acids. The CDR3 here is CASSTGQGKSGTGELFF. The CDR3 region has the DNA TGTGCCAGTAGTACCGGACAGGGTAAATCTGGGACCGGGGAGCTGTTTTTT.

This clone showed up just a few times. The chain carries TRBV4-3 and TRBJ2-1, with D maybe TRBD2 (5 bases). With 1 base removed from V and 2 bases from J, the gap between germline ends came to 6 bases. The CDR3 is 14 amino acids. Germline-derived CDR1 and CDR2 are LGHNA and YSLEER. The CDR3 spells CASSQVGAYNEQFF. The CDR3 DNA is TGCGCCAGCAGCCAAGTCGGGGCCTACAATGAGCAGTTCTTC.

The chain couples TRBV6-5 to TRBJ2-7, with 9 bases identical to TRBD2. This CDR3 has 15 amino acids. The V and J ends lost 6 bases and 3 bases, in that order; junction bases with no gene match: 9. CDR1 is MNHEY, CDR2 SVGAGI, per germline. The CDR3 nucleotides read TGTGCCAGCAGGAATCCTAGCGGGGAGGACTACGAGCAGTACTTC. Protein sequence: CASRNPSGEDYEQYF.

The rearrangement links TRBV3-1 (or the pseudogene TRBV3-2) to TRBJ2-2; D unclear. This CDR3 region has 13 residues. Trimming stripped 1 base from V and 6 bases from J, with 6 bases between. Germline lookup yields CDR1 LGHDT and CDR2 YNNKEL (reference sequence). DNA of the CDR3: TGTGCCAGCAGCCAAGCGGATCCCGGGGAGCTGTTTTTT. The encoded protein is CASSQADPGELFF.

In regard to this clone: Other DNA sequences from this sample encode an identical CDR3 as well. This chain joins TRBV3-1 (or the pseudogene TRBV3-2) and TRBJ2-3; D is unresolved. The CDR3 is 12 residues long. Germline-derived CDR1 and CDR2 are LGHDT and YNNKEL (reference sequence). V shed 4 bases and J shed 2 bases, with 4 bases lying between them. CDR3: CASSLYTDTQYF. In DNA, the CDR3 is TGTGCCAGCAGCCTTTACACAGATACGCAGTATTTT.

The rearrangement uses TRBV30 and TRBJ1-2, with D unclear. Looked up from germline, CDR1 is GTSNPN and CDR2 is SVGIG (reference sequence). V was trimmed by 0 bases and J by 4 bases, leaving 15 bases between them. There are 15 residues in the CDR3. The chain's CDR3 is CAWSVFGHTIYGYTF. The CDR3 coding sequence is TGTGCCTGGAGTGTATTCGGTCATACTATCTATGGCTACACCTTC.

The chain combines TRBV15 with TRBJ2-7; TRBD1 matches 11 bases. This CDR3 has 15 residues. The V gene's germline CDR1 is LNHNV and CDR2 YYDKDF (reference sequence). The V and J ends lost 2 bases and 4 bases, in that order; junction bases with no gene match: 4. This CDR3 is CATSRRTGGWYEQYF. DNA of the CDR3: TGTGCCACCAGCAGAAGGACAGGGGGCTGGTACGAGCAGTACTTC. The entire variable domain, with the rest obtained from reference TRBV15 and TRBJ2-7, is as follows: DAMVIQNPRYQVTQFGKPVTLSCSQTLNHNVMYWYQQKSSQAPKLLFHYYDKDFNNEADTPDNFQSRRPNTSFCFLDIRSPGLGDTAMYLCATSRRTGGWYEQYFGPGTRLTVT.

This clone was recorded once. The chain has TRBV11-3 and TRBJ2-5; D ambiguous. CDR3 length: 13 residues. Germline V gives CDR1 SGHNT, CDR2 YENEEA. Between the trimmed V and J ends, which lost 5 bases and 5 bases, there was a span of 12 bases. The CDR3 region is CASSQHEMETQYF. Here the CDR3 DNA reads TGTGCCAGCAGCCAGCATGAAATGGAGACCCAGTACTTC.

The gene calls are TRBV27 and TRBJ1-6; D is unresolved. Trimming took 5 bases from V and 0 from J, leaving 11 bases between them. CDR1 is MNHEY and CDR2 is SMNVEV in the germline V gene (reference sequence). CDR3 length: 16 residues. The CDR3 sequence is CASSVGGNSYNSPLHF. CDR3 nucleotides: TGTGCCAGCAGTGTAGGAGGGAACTCCTATAATTCACCCCTCCACTTT.

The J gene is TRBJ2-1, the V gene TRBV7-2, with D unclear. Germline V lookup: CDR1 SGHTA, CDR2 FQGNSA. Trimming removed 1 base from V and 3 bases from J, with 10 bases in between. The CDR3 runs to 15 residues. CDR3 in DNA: TGTGCCAGCAGCTTAGACGGTAGTCTCTACAATGAGCAGTTCTTC. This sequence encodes CASSLDGSLYNEQFF.

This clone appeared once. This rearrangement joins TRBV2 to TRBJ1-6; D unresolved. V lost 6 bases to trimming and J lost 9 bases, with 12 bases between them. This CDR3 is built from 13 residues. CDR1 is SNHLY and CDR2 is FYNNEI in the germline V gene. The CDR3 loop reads CASRGIVGSPLHF. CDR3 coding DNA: TGTGCCAGCAGGGGAATCGTCGGTTCACCCCTCCACTTT.